The clone carrying this TCR beta chain was recorded at least ten times. This specimen comes from a study of breast tumors, draining lymph nodes, adjacent tissues. TCRdb reanalysed the multiplex PCR reads using MiXCR and keeps one entry per CDR3 protein. This sample has about 31,000 distinct CDR3 sequences, with about 60% found just once. Trimming shortened V by 3 bases and J by 5 bases, and 13 bases separated the two germline ends. Germline loops: CDR1 GTSNPN, CDR2 SVGIG (reference sequence). CDR3 length equals 13 residues. The chain is built from TRBV30 and TRBJ2-5, with TRBD2 as a possible D gene (6 bases). What was sequenced was breast tumor tissue. The TCR sequence derives from a female donor with breast cancer. Some clones in this sample may be carry-over from other donors' samples. In DNA form, the CDR3 reads TGTGCCTGGAGATTTGGCGGGGCGGAGACCCAGTACTTC. This translates into CAWRFGGAETQYF.